These 13 T cell receptor beta chains originate from one sample sequenced in a study of control samples from healthy donors and cancer patients. TCRdb's copy holds only in-frame clones and misses some; the assay was immunoSEQ multiplex PCR. There are roughly 370,000 clones in the sample; about 93% occur only once, and around 6.8% lies in the top ten. Source material: PBMCs. All receptors come from a man aged 35 to 55 with head and neck cancer.

The chain is built from TRBV14 and TRBJ1-1; the D gene is possibly TRBD1 (6 bases). Germline V gene sequence: CDR1 SGHDN, CDR2 FVKESK. Trimming cost V 0 bases and J 6 bases, with 14 bases left between them. CDR3 length: 15 amino acids. This CDR3 is CASSQDGGASAEAFF. In DNA form, the CDR3 reads TGTGCCAGCAGCCAAGACGGGGGGGCGTCGGCTGAAGCTTTCTTT.

This sequence joins TRBV10-3 and TRBJ2-1; 8 bases are shared with TRBD1. CDR1 ENHRY and CDR2 SYGVKD come from the germline V gene. V shed 6 bases, J shed 7 bases, and the junction held 11 bases outside the gene matches. This CDR3 is 15 amino acids long. CDR3 residues: CAISTDRGQGNEQFF. CDR3 coding DNA: TGTGCCATCAGCACAGACAGGGGTCAGGGGAATGAGCAGTTCTTC.

The chain employs TRBV5-4 and TRBJ2-3; D is unclear. This CDR3 comprises 14 residues. The V end was cut by 3 bases, the J end by 4 bases, with 12 bases between. Germline loops: CDR1 SGHNT, CDR2 YYREEE (reference sequence). DNA of the CDR3: TGTGCCAGCAGCTCCCCCGCGGTTGCAGATACGCAGTATTTT. Translation gives CASSSPAVADTQYF.

The chain recombines TRBV3-1 (or the pseudogene TRBV3-2) with TRBJ1-1, with D hard to call. The CDR3 spans 12 residues. The V end lost 0 bases, the J end lost 7 bases, and 6 bases lay between the germline ends. Germline loops: CDR1 LGHDT, CDR2 YNNKEL (reference sequence). CDR3 amino acids: CASSQDKGEAFF. The CDR3 nucleotides are TGTGCCAGCAGCCAAGATAAGGGTGAAGCTTTCTTT.

The chain recombines TRBV11-2 with TRBJ2-1, with 8 bases aligning to TRBD1. The CDR3 is 18 amino acids. CDR1 is SGHAT and CDR2 is FQNNGV in the germline V gene. V lost 5 bases and J lost 5; bases outside the gene matches: 17. CDR3 amino acids: CASSLRPLDRATDNEQFF. The CDR3 coding sequence is TGTGCCAGCAGCCTTAGGCCCTTGGACAGGGCGACGGACAATGAGCAGTTCTTC.

This clone has just one count. This chain connects TRBV14 to TRBJ2-7; D is perhaps TRBD2 (6 bases). V lost 4 bases and J lost 4, with 17 bases in between. Germline V gene lookup returns CDR1 SGHDN and CDR2 FVKESK. The CDR3 contains 15 residues. The CDR3 loop is CASSRTGTAFYEQYF. The DNA of the CDR3 is TGTGCCAGCAGCCGCACCGGGACTGCTTTTTACGAGCAGTACTTC.

The chain recombines TRBV7-3 with TRBJ1-1; 8 nucleotides align to TRBD1. This CDR3 has 18 amino acids. The germline V gene has CDR1 SGHTA and CDR2 FQGTGA. V lost 1 base to trimming and J lost 5 bases; unmatched junction nucleotides: 15. The CDR3 spells CASSLNGILGTGGTEAFF. The CDR3 DNA sequence: TGTGCCAGCAGCTTAAATGGAATATTGGGGACAGGCGGGACTGAAGCTTTCTTT.

The rearrangement uses TRBV24-1 and TRBJ1-2; D unresolved. The CDR3 extends over 12 amino acids. Germline CDR1 KGHDR, CDR2 SFDVKD. The germline V and J ends were trimmed by 1 base and 7 bases, with 6 bases remaining between them. CDR3 sequence (DNA): TGTGCCACCAGTGATTTTCGGGGTGGCTACACCTTC. The encoded protein is CATSDFRGGYTF.

This rearrangement joins TRBV7-3 to TRBJ2-2, with 7 nucleotides matching TRBD1. The V gene end was trimmed by 3 bases and the J gene end by 4 bases; junction bases not matched to a gene: 5. The CDR3 sequence is 15 residues long. CDR1 is SGHTA, CDR2 FQGTGA, per germline. CDR3 bases: TGTGCCAGCAGCTTCGACAGGGCGAGCACCGGGGAGCTGTTTTTT. It specifies CASSFDRASTGELFF. The full variable domain, completed using reference TRBV7-3 and TRBJ2-2, is GAGVSQTPSNKVTEKGKYVELRCDPISGHTALYWYRQSLGQGPEFLIYFQGTGAADDSGLPNDRFFAVRPEGSVSTLKIQRTERGDSAVYLCASSFDRASTGELFFGEGSRLTVL.

This chain connects TRBV27 to TRBJ1-6; possibly TRBD1 for D (6 bases). CDR3 length equals 11 residues. V shed 5 bases and J shed 17 bases, with 13 bases lying between them. The germline V gene has CDR1 MNHEY and CDR2 SMNVEV (reference sequence). The CDR3 loop is CASSNYREFHF. Written as DNA, the CDR3 is TGTGCCAGCAGTAACTACAGGGAATTCCACTTT.

The sample holds one count of this clone. The CDR3 here is CASSLQGASNEKLFF. DNA for the CDR3: TGTGCCAGCAGCCTTCAGGGGGCATCTAATGAAAAACTGTTTTTT. This rearrangement joins TRBV3-1 (or the pseudogene TRBV3-2) to TRBJ1-4; TRBD1 agrees at 8 bases. The CDR3 sequence is 15 residues long. The trim removed 4 bases at V and 3 bases at J, leaving 4 bases unmatched. The germline gives CDR1 LGHDT, CDR2 YNNKEL (reference sequence).

J is TRBJ1-1 and V is TRBV2, with unresolved D. Trimming took off 8 bases at V and 4 bases at J, with 8 bases between the two ends. This CDR3 spans 11 amino acids. In germline, CDR1 is SNHLY, CDR2 FYNNEI. The CDR3 DNA reads TGTGCCAGCCGAGGGTTCACTGAAGCTTTCTTT. As protein: CASRGFTEAFF. Using reference TRBV2 and TRBJ1-1 for the parts outside the CDR3, the full variable domain is EPEVTQTPSHQVTQMGQEVILRCVPISNHLYFYWYRQILGQKVEFLVSFYNNEISEKSEIFDDQFSVERPDGSNFTLKIRSTKLEDSAMYFCASRGFTEAFFGQGTRLTVV.

The chain is built from TRBV24-1 and TRBJ2-1; D unclear. V gave up 5 bases and J gave up 10 bases, with 20 bases separating them. The CDR3 has 15 residues. Germline CDR1 KGHDR, CDR2 SFDVKD. This CDR3 is CATSGPDGIGREQFF. The DNA of the CDR3 is TGTGCCACCAGTGGCCCGGATGGAATCGGTCGGGAGCAGTTCTTC.